What follows are 24 T cell receptor beta chains derived from one specimen sequenced in a study of T cells after yellow fever vaccination. One entry per CDR3 protein, called by TCRdb with MiXCR from the 5' RACE reads. The sample records over 20,000 distinct CDR3 sequences, 4.5% to 5.5% being singletons. The material was PBMCs, either bulk or a sorted T-cell subset (CD4+, CD8+, memory, or dextramer-sorted; not recorded which), obtained 15 days after the yellow fever booster vaccination. All receptors derive from a man aged 25 to 40 who received the YFV17D yellow fever vaccine.

This clonotype was found many times. The chain combines TRBV12-3 or TRBV12-4 with TRBJ1-4; D not certain. CDR3 length: 14 amino acids. V lost 6 bases and J 2 bases, leaving 10 bases between the germline ends. CDR3 sequence (DNA): TGTGCCAGCAGGATGAGTGGGACTAATGAAAAACTGTTTTTT. Amino acid sequence: CASRMSGTNEKLFF.

This clonotype was detected many times. CDR3 sequence reads: CAWSVGGGFTGELFF. CDR3 coding DNA: TGTGCCTGGAGTGTAGGCGGGGGTTTCACCGGGGAGCTGTTTTTT. V is TRBV30 and J is TRBJ2-2, with 7 bases fitting TRBD2. J gave up 4 bases and V 0 bases, and 5 bases lay outside the gene matches. The CDR3 has 15 residues. Germline-derived CDR1 and CDR2 are GTSNPN and SVGIG (reference sequence).

This clonotype has at least ten counts. V is TRBV30 and J is TRBJ2-7; D not certain. The germline V gene encodes CDR1 GTSNPN and CDR2 SVGIG (reference sequence). The CDR3 is made up of 13 amino acids. V lost 2 bases and J lost 2, with 10 bases in between. In DNA, the CDR3 is TGTGCCTGGAGTCGAGGTCAGGCCTACGAGCAGTACTTC. Residues: CAWSRGQAYEQYF.

This clonotype has ten or more counts. The chain links TRBV4-3 to TRBJ2-2; D gene uncertain. V lost 1 base and J 3 bases, leaving 9 bases between the germline ends. CDR1 LGHNA and CDR2 YSLEER come from the germline V gene. The CDR3 is 15 residues long. CDR3 loop: CASSQVGLDTGELFF. The CDR3 nucleotides read TGCGCCAGCAGCCAAGTTGGTCTAGACACCGGGGAGCTGTTTTTT.

The table lists this clonotype with many counts. The CDR3 loop reads CASSSTLTPYNEQFF. The CDR3 coding sequence is TGTGCCAGCAGTTCTACTCTCACACCCTACAATGAGCAGTTCTTC. The chain recombines TRBV7-6 with TRBJ2-1, with D unresolved. There are 15 residues in the CDR3. Germline V lookup: CDR1 SGHVS, CDR2 FNYEAQ. V was clipped by 6 bases and J by 2 bases, with 14 bases between them.

This clonotype was seen at least ten times. The rearrangement links TRBV18 to TRBJ1-1; D not certain. The CDR3 runs 14 residues. V lost 3 bases to trimming and J lost 5 bases, with 13 bases between them. Germline loops: CDR1 KGHSH, CDR2 LQKENI. CDR3 sequence reads: CASSPLQSGTEAFF. CDR3 in DNA: TGTGCCAGCTCACCTTTACAGTCTGGAACTGAAGCTTTCTTT.

This clonotype was counted at least ten times. V usage is TRBV20-1 and J usage is TRBJ1-2; D may be TRBD1 (5 bases). V gave up 3 bases and J gave up 2 bases, with 28 bases separating them. In germline, CDR1 is DFQATT, CDR2 SNEGSKA (reference sequence). The CDR3 has 19 residues. The chain's CDR3 is CSASSPEGFDSILNYGYTF. CDR3 DNA: TGCAGTGCTAGCTCGCCCGAAGGATTTGACAGCATCCTAAACTATGGCTACACCTTC.

In its sample, this clonotype was seen many times. The chain employs TRBV6-5 and TRBJ2-7; the D gene is possibly TRBD2 (6 bases). Trimming stripped 2 bases from V and 5 bases from J, with 13 bases between. Looked up from germline, CDR1 is MNHEY and CDR2 is SVGAGI. This CDR3 is built from 14 residues. The CDR3 protein is CASSYHGRGNEQYF. As DNA, the CDR3 is TGTGCCAGCAGTTACCACGGGAGAGGGAACGAGCAGTACTTC.

For this clonotype: A much larger clonotype is one base distant, so this may be a read error. The J gene is TRBJ1-1, the V gene TRBV6-2 or TRBV6-3; D unresolved. CDR3 length: 17 amino acids. Looked up from germline, CDR1 is MNHEY and CDR2 is SVGEGT. Written as DNA, the CDR3 is TGTGCCAGCACCCTAGGCGGTGCCCGTCAGCTGAAGACTGAAGCTTTCTTT. Its translation is CASTLGGARQLKTEAFF.

This clonotype was picked up many times. The chain recombines TRBV16 with TRBJ1-5; 8 nucleotides align to TRBD1. The CDR3 length is 15 residues. The germline CDR1 and CDR2 sequences are KGHSY and FQNENV. V shed 3 bases and J 0 bases; nucleotides not matched to a gene: 1. The CDR3 DNA follows: TGTGCCAGCAGCCAGCAGGGGGCTAGCAATCAGCCCCAGCATTTT. Its translation: CASSQQGASNQPQHF.

There are many counts of this clonotype. The CDR3 here is CASSQGSASSGNTIYF. In DNA form, the CDR3 reads TGTGCCAGCAGCCAAGGTTCCGCAAGCTCTGGAAACACCATATATTTT. This chain connects TRBV4-2 to TRBJ1-3; D remains unclear. The CDR3 is made up of 16 amino acids. Between the trimmed V and J ends, which lost 1 base and 0 bases, there was a span of 10 bases. The V gene's germline CDR1 is LGHNA and CDR2 YNFKEQ.

This sequence joins TRBV3-1 and TRBJ2-3; no clear D gene. This CDR3 region has 15 residues. V lost 11 bases to trimming and J lost 1 base, with 19 bases between them. CDR1 is LGHDT, CDR2 YNNKEL, per germline (reference sequence). The CDR3 reads CASSKQVHGTDTQYF. CDR3 bases: TGTGCCTCCTCCAAGCAGGTACATGGCACAGATACGCAGTATTTT.

This clonotype has a count of ten or more. The rearrangement joins TRBV4-3 to TRBJ2-1; D remains unclear. V shed 0 bases and J shed 5 bases, with 8 bases lying between them. Germline V gives CDR1 LGHNA, CDR2 YSLEER. The CDR3 runs to 14 residues. The CDR3 is CASSQDSRNNEQFF. The CDR3 nucleotides are TGCGCCAGCAGCCAAGATTCCAGAAACAATGAGCAGTTCTTC.

At least ten counts were recorded for this clonotype. CDR3 residues: CSALGHSNQPQHF. The CDR3 nucleotides read TGCAGTGCTCTCGGACACAGCAATCAGCCCCAGCATTTT. The V gene is TRBV20-1, the J gene TRBJ1-5; TRBD1 is a possible D gene (5 bases). There are 13 residues in the CDR3. Germline V gene lookup returns CDR1 DFQATT and CDR2 SNEGSKA (reference sequence). Trimming took off 5 bases at V and 1 base at J, with 9 bases between the two ends.

This clonotype was seen many times. The chain links TRBV24-1 to TRBJ2-7; D gene unclear. Trimming shortened V by 2 bases and J by 3 bases, and 7 bases separated the two germline ends. This CDR3 has 13 residues. Germline CDR1 KGHDR, CDR2 SFDVKD. CDR3 protein: CATSDSLDYEQYF. CDR3 sequence (DNA): TGTGCCACCAGTGATTCCTTAGACTACGAGCAGTACTTC.

Ten or more counts support this clonotype. The chain uses TRBV7-9 and TRBJ1-5, with 7 positions matching TRBD1. Germline V gene data show CDR1 as SEHNR and CDR2 as FQNEAQ (reference sequence). The V segment lost 5 bases and the J segment 3 bases; nucleotides outside the gene matches: 4. The CDR3 runs 14 residues. The CDR3 protein is CASSPGTVNQPQHF. The CDR3 DNA follows: TGTGCCAGCAGCCCAGGGACAGTCAATCAGCCCCAGCATTTT.

This clonotype was seen many times. The J gene is TRBJ2-7, the V gene TRBV6-5; 7 nucleotides line up with TRBD2. Trimming removed 4 bases from V and 3 bases from J; junction bases left unmatched: 6. The CDR3 is made up of 14 amino acids. The germline gives CDR1 MNHEY, CDR2 SVGAGI. CDR3 sequence reads: CASSSLAGLYEQYF. In nucleotides, the CDR3 is TGTGCCAGCAGTTCCTTAGCGGGCCTCTACGAGCAGTACTTC.

This clonotype was recorded many times. The V and J genes are TRBV20-1 and TRBJ2-7, with D uncertain. The CDR3 runs to 13 residues. Trimming removed 3 bases from V and 6 bases from J, with 15 bases in between. Germline lookup yields CDR1 DFQATT and CDR2 SNEGSKA (reference sequence). This CDR3 is CSASSGVKGEQYF. The CDR3 DNA is TGCAGTGCTAGTTCTGGGGTGAAAGGCGAGCAGTACTTC.

On this clonotype: This may be a read error: a much more frequent sequence differs by one nucleotide. The chain links TRBV27 to TRBJ2-3; 9 nucleotides align to TRBD2. The CDR3 length is 17 residues. The germline V gene encodes CDR1 MNHEY and CDR2 SMNVEV (reference sequence). Trimming took 4 bases from V and 6 from J; bases not matched to a gene: 14. The CDR3 is CASSSRLAGTPMDTQYF. In nucleotides, the CDR3 is TGTGCCAGCAGTTCGCGGCTAGCGGGAACCCCGATGGATACGCAGTATTTT.

This clonotype was counted ten times or more. The chain recombines TRBV28 with TRBJ1-2; the D gene is possibly TRBD1 (6 bases). The germline V gene encodes CDR1 MDHEN and CDR2 SYDVKM. V was cut by 5 bases and J by 8 bases, with 21 bases left in between. The CDR3 loop spans 15 amino acids. DNA for the CDR3: TGTGCCAGCAGTCCGCCGACAGGCCCGTTCAGCGGCTACACCTTC. This gives the protein CASSPPTGPFSGYTF.

This clonotype was seen many times. The chain employs TRBV15 and TRBJ2-3; 8 nucleotides line up with TRBD1. The V gene's germline CDR1 is LNHNV and CDR2 YYDKDF (reference sequence). The CDR3 is 15 amino acids. Trimming removed 0 bases from V and 6 bases from J; junction bases left unmatched: 5. The CDR3 region has the DNA TGTGCCACCAGCAGAGAACAGGGGGGTAGGGATACGCAGTATTTT. It yields the protein CATSREQGGRDTQYF.

This clonotype is medium-sized in the sample. V gene TRBV12-3 or TRBV12-4 combines with J gene TRBJ2-3; D possibly uses TRBD1 or TRBD2 (5 bases each). The CDR3 totals 16 residues. Trimming stripped 6 bases from V and 1 base from J, with 17 bases between. CDR3 bases: TGTGCCAGCAGCCACATGCCGGGACGGCGCACAGATACGCAGTATTTT. As protein: CASSHMPGRRTDTQYF.

This clonotype is labeled as medium-sized (0.01 to 0.1%). The chain combines TRBV15 with TRBJ2-7; 7 nucleotides agree with TRBD2. With V trimmed by 1 base and J by 3 bases, 3 bases remained unmatched. Looked up from germline, CDR1 is LNHNV and CDR2 is YYDKDF (reference sequence). The CDR3 covers 14 residues. CDR3 in amino acids: CATSRARENYEQYF. CDR3 DNA sequence: TGTGCCACCAGCAGAGCGCGGGAGAACTACGAGCAGTACTTC.

This clonotype was detected many times. V usage is TRBV20-1 and J usage is TRBJ2-5; TRBD1 aligns across 9 bases. The V gene end was trimmed by 6 bases and the J gene end by 5 bases; junction bases not matched to a gene: 10. Per the germline V gene, CDR1 is DFQATT and CDR2 is SNEGSKA (reference sequence). The CDR3 has 14 amino acids. CDR3 protein: CSAPRQGGRETQYF. Here the CDR3 DNA reads TGCAGTGCCCCAAGACAGGGGGGTCGGGAGACCCAGTACTTC.